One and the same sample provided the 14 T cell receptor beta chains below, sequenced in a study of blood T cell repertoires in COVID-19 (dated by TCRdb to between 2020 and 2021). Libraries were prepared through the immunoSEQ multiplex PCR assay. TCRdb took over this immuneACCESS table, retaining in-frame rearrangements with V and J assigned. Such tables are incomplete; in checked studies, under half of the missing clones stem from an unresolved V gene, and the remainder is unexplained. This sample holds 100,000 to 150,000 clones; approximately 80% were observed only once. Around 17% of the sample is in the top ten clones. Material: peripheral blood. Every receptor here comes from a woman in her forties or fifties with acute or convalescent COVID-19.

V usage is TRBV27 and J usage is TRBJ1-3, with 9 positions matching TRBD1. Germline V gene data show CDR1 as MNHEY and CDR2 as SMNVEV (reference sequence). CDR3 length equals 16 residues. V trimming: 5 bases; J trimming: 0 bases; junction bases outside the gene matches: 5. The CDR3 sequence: CASSPDRGRSGNTIYF. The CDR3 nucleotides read TGTGCCAGCAGTCCGGACAGGGGACGCTCTGGAAACACCATATATTTT.

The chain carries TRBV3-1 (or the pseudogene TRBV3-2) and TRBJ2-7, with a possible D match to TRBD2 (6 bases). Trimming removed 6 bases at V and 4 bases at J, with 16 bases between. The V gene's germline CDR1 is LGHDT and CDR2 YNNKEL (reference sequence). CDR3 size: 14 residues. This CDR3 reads CASRRRRRDYEQYF. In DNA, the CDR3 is TGTGCCAGCAGGAGACGACGGAGGGATTACGAGCAGTACTTC.

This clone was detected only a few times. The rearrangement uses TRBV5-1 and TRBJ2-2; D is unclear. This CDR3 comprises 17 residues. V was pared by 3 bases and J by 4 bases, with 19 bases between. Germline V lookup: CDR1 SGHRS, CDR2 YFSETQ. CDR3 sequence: CASSYGSGGLTTGELFF. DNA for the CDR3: TGCGCCAGCAGCTATGGATCTGGTGGGCTCACCACCGGGGAGCTGTTTTTT.

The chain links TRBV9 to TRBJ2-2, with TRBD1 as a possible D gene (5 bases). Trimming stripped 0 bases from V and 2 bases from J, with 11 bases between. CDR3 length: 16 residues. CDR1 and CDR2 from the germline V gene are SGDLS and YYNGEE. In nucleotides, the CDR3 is TGTGCCAGCAGCGTAGTGCCCCAGGGTAACACCGGGGAGCTGTTTTTT. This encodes CASSVVPQGNTGELFF.

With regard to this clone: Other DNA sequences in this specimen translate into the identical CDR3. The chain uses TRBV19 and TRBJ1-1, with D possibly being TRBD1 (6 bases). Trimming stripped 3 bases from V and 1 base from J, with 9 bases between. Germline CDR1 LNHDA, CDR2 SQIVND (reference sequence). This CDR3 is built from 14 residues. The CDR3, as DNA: TGTGCCAGTAGTATCCTGACAGGGAACACTGAAGCTTTCTTT. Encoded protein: CASSILTGNTEAFF.

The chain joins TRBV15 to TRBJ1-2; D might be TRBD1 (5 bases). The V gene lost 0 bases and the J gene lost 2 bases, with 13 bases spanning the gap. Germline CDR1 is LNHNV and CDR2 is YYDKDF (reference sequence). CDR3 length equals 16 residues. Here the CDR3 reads CATSRDLEGWNYGYTF. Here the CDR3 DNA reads TGTGCCACCAGCAGAGATTTGGAGGGGTGGAACTATGGCTACACCTTC.

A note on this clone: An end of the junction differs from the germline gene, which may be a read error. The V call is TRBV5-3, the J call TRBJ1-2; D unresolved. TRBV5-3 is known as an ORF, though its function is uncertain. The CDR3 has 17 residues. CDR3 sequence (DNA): TGTGCCAGAAGCCTTCCTCGTCCCTGGTCGAGGCCGTATGACTACACCTTC. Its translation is CARSLPRPWSRPYDYTF.

This chain's CDR3 is CASSLQSGQGNQHF. CDR3 nucleotides: TGTGCCAGCAGTTTGCAGAGTGGACAGGGGAACCAGCATTTT. The rearrangement uses TRBV27 and TRBJ1-5, with TRBD1 matching over 9 bases. Trimming at V came to 3 bases and at J to 12 bases, leaving 9 bases not matched to a gene. The CDR3 length is 14 residues. The germline V gene encodes CDR1 MNHEY and CDR2 SMNVEV (reference sequence).

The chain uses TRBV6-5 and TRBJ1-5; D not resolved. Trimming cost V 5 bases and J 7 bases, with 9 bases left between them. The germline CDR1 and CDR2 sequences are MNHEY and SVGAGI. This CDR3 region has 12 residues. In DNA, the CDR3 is TGTGCCAGCAGTCCCTCGGGGCAGCCCCAGCATTTT. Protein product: CASSPSGQPQHF.

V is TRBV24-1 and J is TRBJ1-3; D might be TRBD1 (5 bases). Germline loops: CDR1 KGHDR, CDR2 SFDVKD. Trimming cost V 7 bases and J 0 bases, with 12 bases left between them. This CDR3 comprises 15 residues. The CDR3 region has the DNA TGTGCCACCAGATCAGGGAAACTCTCTGGAAACACCATATATTTT. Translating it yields CATRSGKLSGNTIYF.

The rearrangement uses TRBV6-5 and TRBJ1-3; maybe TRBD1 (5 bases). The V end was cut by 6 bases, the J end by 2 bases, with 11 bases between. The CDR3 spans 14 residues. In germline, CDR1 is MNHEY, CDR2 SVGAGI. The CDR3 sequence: CASSPREAGNTIYF. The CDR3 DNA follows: TGTGCCAGCAGCCCCAGGGAGGCTGGAAACACCATATATTTT.

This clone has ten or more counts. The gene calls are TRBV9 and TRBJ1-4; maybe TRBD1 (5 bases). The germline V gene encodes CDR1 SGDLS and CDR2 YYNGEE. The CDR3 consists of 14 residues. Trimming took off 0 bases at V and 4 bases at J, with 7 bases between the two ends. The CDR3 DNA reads TGTGCCAGCAGCGTAGGGACAATTAATGAAAAACTGTTTTTT. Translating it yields CASSVGTINEKLFF.

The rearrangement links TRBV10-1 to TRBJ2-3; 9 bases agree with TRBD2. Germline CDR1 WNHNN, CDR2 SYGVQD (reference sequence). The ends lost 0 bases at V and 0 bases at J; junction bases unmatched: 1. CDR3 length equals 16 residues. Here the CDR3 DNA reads TGCGCCAGCAGTGAGTCGACTAGCGGTAGCACAGATACGCAGTATTTT. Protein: CASSESTSGSTDTQYF.

CDR3 amino acids: CASSTGTGGVGELFF. The CDR3 DNA follows: TGCGCCAGCAGCACCGGGACAGGGGGCGTCGGGGAGCTGTTTTTT. The rearrangement joins TRBV5-1 to TRBJ2-2; TRBD1 matches at 12 bases. The CDR3 contains 15 residues. V lost 4 bases and J lost 7; bases outside the gene matches: 5. Germline loops: CDR1 SGHRS, CDR2 YFSETQ.